This TCR beta chain originates from a study of graft-versus-host responses after intestinal transplantation. Study-wide context: After anti-thymocyte globulin induction, recipients took tacrolimus and steroids for about 3 years.

This table comes from immunoSEQ multiplex PCR, and its TCRdb copy is limited to in-frame clones, with some not included. The sample lists approximately 75,000 clones, around 91% occurring once. A word on this clone: Its antigen is not identified.

The CDR3 contains 13 residues. CDR1 is SGHTA and CDR2 is FQGTGA in the germline V gene. The V and J ends lost 1 base and 5 bases respectively, with 8 bases between them. The receptor was isolated from a human donor who was the organ donor for an intestinal transplant. The chain recombines TRBV7-3 with TRBJ1-2; D unresolved. The starting material was unstimulated CD8+ T cells sorted from spleen or lymph node cells, obtained before transplant. The CDR3 here is CASSLNTGYGYTF. The CDR3 nucleotides are TGTGCCAGCAGCTTAAATACGGGGTATGGCTACACCTTC.